What follows are 5 T cell receptor beta chains derived from one specimen sequenced in a study of T-cell memory formation after mild COVID-19. TCRdb analysed the 5' RACE reads with MiXCR anew, one entry per CDR3 protein. The sample has roughly 300,000 distinct CDR3 sequences; 7.5% to 9.5% are singletons. The sequencing sample was made of PBMCs or a T cell subset sorted from them (not recorded which). These receptor sequences come from a man aged 18 to 29 who had mild COVID-19 (a few samples of this study predate the infection). Cell type and time point are not known.

This clonotype has just a few counts. The V gene is TRBV6-2 or TRBV6-3, the J gene TRBJ2-3; 9 bases map to TRBD1. This CDR3 is 17 amino acids long. V was clipped by 4 bases and J by 2 bases; unmatched bases: 10. Germline values: CDR1 MNHEY, CDR2 SVGEGT. The DNA for the CDR3 is TGTGCCAGCAGTTCGGCCCGTACAGGGGGCGTCACAGATACGCAGTATTTT. Amino acid sequence: CASSSARTGGVTDTQYF.

V is TRBV21-1 and J is TRBJ2-2. TRBV21-1 is annotated as a pseudogene. This CDR3 has 14 amino acids. CDR3 amino acids: CASGLSGNTGELFF. DNA of the CDR3: TGTGCCAGCGGCTTATCCGGGAACACCGGGGAGCTGTTTTTT.

V and J are TRBV20-1 and TRBJ1-5; TRBD1 matches at 7 bases. The CDR3 runs to 14 residues. Germline V gene data show CDR1 as DFQATT and CDR2 as SNEGSKA (reference sequence). The junction had 5 bases not matched to a gene; V was cut back by 3 bases and J by 3 bases. The chain's CDR3 is CSARDRWDNQPQHF. The CDR3 DNA sequence: TGCAGTGCTAGGGACAGGTGGGACAATCAGCCCCAGCATTTT.

This CDR3 reads CASSLSLAGEQYNEQFF. DNA of the CDR3: TGTGCCAGCAGTTTATCCCTAGCGGGGGAGCAATACAATGAGCAGTTCTTC. The chain carries TRBV27 and TRBJ2-1; TRBD2 aligns across 10 bases. The trim removed 0 bases at V and 4 bases at J, leaving 6 bases unmatched. Per the germline V gene, CDR1 is MNHEY and CDR2 is SMNVEV (reference sequence). The CDR3 runs to 17 residues.

This clonotype showed up just a few times. CDR3 sequence (DNA): TGTGCCAGCAGCTTAGGCAGAACGGTGGAAGAGACCCAGTACTTC. This translates into CASSLGRTVEETQYF. V gene TRBV7-3 combines with J gene TRBJ2-5; D ambiguous. Trimming pared 2 bases from V and 3 bases from J, leaving 13 bases between. CDR3 length: 15 amino acids. CDR1 and CDR2 from the germline V gene are SGHTA and FQGTGA.